Listed here are 8 T cell receptor beta chains from one sample, sequenced in a study of blood T cell repertoires in COVID-19. Repertoires were generated with immunoSEQ multiplex PCR, while TCRdb's copy carries only in-frame clones and drops some. The profile shows 150,000 to 200,000 clones, about 92% of them singletons. The sequencing input was peripheral blood. These TCRs come from a woman aged 60-75 years with COVID-19, enrolled during active disease.

The chain uses TRBV30 and TRBJ1-1; D is perhaps TRBD1 (6 bases). The CDR3 is 16 amino acids. The germline gives CDR1 GTSNPN, CDR2 SVGIG (reference sequence). Trimming cost V 4 bases and J 0 bases, with 18 bases left between them. CDR3 sequence: CAWNAGAKIMNTEAFF. CDR3 DNA: TGTGCCTGGAACGCAGGGGCTAAAATCATGAACACTGAAGCTTTCTTT.

This chain connects TRBV18 to TRBJ1-5; D gene ambiguous. V was pared by 3 bases and J by 5 bases, with 11 bases between. This CDR3 contains 14 residues. Germline CDR1 KGHSH, CDR2 LQKENI. The CDR3 DNA reads TGTGCCAGCTCACCCACGGACGGGGATCAGCCCCAGCATTTT. It encodes CASSPTDGDQPQHF.

The rearrangement joins TRBV7-3 to TRBJ2-2; no reliable D call. The CDR3 has 13 amino acids. V lost 4 bases, J lost 1 base, and 4 bases lay in between. The germline V gene encodes CDR1 SGHTA and CDR2 FQGTGA. The CDR3 protein is CASSSRNTGELFF. CDR3 coding DNA: TGTGCCAGCAGCTCCAGGAACACCGGGGAGCTGTTTTTT.

This chain joins TRBV6-6 and TRBJ1-6, with D perhaps TRBD1 (6 bases). V lost 6 bases, J lost 5 bases, and 14 bases lay in between. This CDR3 has 15 residues. Germline V lookup: CDR1 MNHNY, CDR2 SVGAGI (reference sequence). CDR3 sequence reads: CASSQHRVNNSPLHF. The CDR3 bases are TGTGCCAGCAGCCAACACAGGGTGAATAATTCACCCCTCCACTTT.

The genes are TRBV4-3 and TRBJ2-1, with 7 bases fitting TRBD1. Germline CDR1 and CDR2: LGHNA and YSLEER. V lost 1 base and J lost 0; bases outside the gene matches: 0. This CDR3 is 15 amino acids long. The CDR3 sequence is CASSQGQGSYNEQFF. CDR3 coding DNA: TGCGCCAGCAGCCAAGGACAGGGCTCCTACAATGAGCAGTTCTTC.

In DNA, the CDR3 is TGTGCCAGCAGACGACAGGGGACCACAGATACGCAGTATTTT. Its protein is CASRRQGTTDTQYF. V usage is TRBV27 and J usage is TRBJ2-3; the match to TRBD1 covers 8 bases. Germline V gene lookup returns CDR1 MNHEY and CDR2 SMNVEV (reference sequence). CDR3 length: 14 residues. V lost 6 bases to trimming and J lost 2 bases; unmatched junction nucleotides: 4.

Points on this clone: Other DNA sequences in this sample translate to the same CDR3. The chain couples TRBV18 to TRBJ1-4, with 9 positions matching TRBD1. V was clipped by 3 bases and J by 8 bases; unmatched bases: 1. Germline loops: CDR1 KGHSH, CDR2 LQKENI. The CDR3 extends over 13 amino acids. CDR3 bases: TGTGCCAGCTCACCGGGACAGGGAGAAAAACTGTTTTTT. Translation gives CASSPGQGEKLFF.

This CDR3 reads CASSRLASGQSNEKLFF. CDR3 nucleotides: TGTGCCAGCAGCCGACTCGCCTCAGGGCAGTCTAATGAAAAACTGTTTTTT. The chain has TRBV5-5 and TRBJ1-4; a weak D match, TRBD1 (5 bases). Germline CDR1 SGHKS, CDR2 YYEKEE (reference sequence). The CDR3 sequence is 17 residues long. V lost 4 bases and J lost 3, with 19 bases in between.